The clone carrying this T cell receptor (beta chain) has at least ten counts. Its antigen is undetermined. The sample originates from a study of metastatic and nonmetastatic thyroid tumors. Whole-study results and caveats: Compared with benign nodules, malignant thyroid tumors were reported to have significantly higher TCR beta diversity in both blood and tumor.

Until they underwent thyroid surgery, no patient had received any treatment. V was trimmed by 9 bases and J by 0 bases, leaving 15 bases between them. CDR1 and CDR2 (germline): LNHDA, SQIVND (reference sequence). This CDR3 has 14 residues. With MiXCR, TCRdb called clones anew from the PCR reads. Among about 90,000 clones listed, 7.5% to 9% were seen once. Specimen: blood. The TCR sequence derives from a female donor with papillary thyroid cancer or a benign thyroid nodule (not recorded which). Some clones in this sample may be carry-over from other donors' samples. This chain connects TRBV19 to TRBJ2-7; D perhaps matches TRBD1 (6 bases). The CDR3 is CARSSRDNSYEQYF. CDR3 bases: TGTGCCAGATCATCCCGGGACAACTCCTACGAGCAGTACTTC.